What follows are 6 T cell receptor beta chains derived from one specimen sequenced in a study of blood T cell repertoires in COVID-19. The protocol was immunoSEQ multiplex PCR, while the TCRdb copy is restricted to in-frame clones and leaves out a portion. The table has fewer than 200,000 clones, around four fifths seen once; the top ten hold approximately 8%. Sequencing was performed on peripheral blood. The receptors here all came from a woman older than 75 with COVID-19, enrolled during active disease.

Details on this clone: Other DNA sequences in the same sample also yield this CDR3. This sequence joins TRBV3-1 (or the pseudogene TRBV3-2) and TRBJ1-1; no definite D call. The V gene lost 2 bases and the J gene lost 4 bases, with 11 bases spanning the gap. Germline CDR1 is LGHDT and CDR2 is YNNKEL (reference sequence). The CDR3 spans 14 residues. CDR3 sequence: CASSQFGRGTEAFF. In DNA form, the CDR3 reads TGTGCCAGCAGCCAATTTGGCCGGGGCACTGAAGCTTTCTTT.

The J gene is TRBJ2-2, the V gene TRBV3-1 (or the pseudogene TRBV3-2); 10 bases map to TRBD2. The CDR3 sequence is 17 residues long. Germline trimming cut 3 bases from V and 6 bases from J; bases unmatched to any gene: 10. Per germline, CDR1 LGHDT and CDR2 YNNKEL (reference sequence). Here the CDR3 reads CASSQPGASGRSGELFF. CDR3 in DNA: TGTGCCAGCAGCCAGCCCGGGGCTAGCGGGAGATCCGGGGAGCTGTTTTTT.

CDR3 nucleotide sequence: TGTGCCAGCAGTGTGGAGGGCAATCAGCCCCAGCATTTT. Translation: CASSVEGNQPQHF. The V call is TRBV27, the J call TRBJ1-5; no firm D call. Germline-derived CDR1 and CDR2 are MNHEY and SMNVEV (reference sequence). CDR3 size: 13 residues. The ends were cut back, 5 bases at V and 2 bases at J, with 7 bases in the middle.

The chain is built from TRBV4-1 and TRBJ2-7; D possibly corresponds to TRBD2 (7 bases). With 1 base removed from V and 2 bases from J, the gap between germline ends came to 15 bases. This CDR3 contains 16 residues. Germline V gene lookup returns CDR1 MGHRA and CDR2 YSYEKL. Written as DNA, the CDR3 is TGCGCCAGCAGCCAAGTCAGGGGCGGGGGTACCTACGAGCAGTACTTC. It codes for CASSQVRGGGTYEQYF.

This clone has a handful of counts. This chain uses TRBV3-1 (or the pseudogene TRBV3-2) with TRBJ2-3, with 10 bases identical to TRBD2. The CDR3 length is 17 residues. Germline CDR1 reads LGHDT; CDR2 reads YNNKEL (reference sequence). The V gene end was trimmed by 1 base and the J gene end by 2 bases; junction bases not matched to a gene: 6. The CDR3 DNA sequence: TGTGCCAGCAGCCAAGGGATTCTAGCGGGAGTCACAGATACGCAGTATTTT. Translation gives CASSQGILAGVTDTQYF.

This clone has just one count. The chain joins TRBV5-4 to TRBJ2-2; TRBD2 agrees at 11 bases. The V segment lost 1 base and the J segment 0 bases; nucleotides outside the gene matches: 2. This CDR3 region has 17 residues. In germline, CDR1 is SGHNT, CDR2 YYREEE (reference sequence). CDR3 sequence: CASSLSSGGANTGELFF. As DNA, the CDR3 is TGTGCCAGCAGCTTGAGTAGCGGGGGGGCGAACACCGGGGAGCTGTTTTTT. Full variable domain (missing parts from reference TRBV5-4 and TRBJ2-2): ETGVTQSPTHLIKTRGQQVTLRCSSQSGHNTVSWYQQALGQGPQFIFQYYREEENGRGNFPPRFSGLQFPNYSSELNVNALELDDSALYLCASSLSSGGANTGELFFGEGSRLTVL.